This entry is about one T cell receptor beta chain. The authors' processing: Using reference gene primer amplification, nucleated cell counts were estimated. Here immunoSEQ multiplex PCR was the method, and the copy in TCRdb shows in-frame clones only, minus some. The V and J calls and the clone size are those of that table, but D and trimming were determined from the DNA. Here the sample spans fewer than 600,000 clones, over 75% being singletons. These data originate in a study of blood T cell repertoires in COVID-19. The sequenced sample consisted of PBMCs or T cells enriched from blood (not recorded which). This receptor was taken from a woman between 40 and 50 years old who had recovered from COVID-19.

The CDR3 is CASSQEWGQSSYEQYF. In DNA form, the CDR3 reads TGTGCCAGCAGCCAAGAATGGGGACAGAGCTCCTACGAGCAGTACTTC. The chain carries TRBV4-2 and TRBJ2-7; 7 positions match TRBD1. In germline, CDR1 is LGHNA, CDR2 YNFKEQ. The length of the CDR3 is 16 residues. The J segment lost 0 bases and the V segment lost 0 bases, leaving 5 bases of the junction unmatched.